The 5 T cell receptor beta chains below all came from one sample that was sequenced in a study of T cell changes during pregnancy in multiple sclerosis. Clones were read by immunoSEQ multiplex PCR, and TCRdb kept only the in-frame ones, dropping some. Among about 52,000 clones listed, almost 95% were seen once. Sequenced here: CD4+ T cells from peripheral blood mononuclear cells, sampled in the third trimester of pregnancy. The receptors derive from a female donor with multiple sclerosis, enrolled in a pregnancy study.

The CDR3 region is CASSMAGKQPQHF. The DNA of the CDR3 is TGTGCCAGTAGTATGGCAGGTAAGCAGCCCCAGCATTTT. The rearrangement joins TRBV19 to TRBJ1-5, with D unclear. There are 13 residues in the CDR3. The V gene's germline CDR1 is LNHDA and CDR2 SQIVND (reference sequence). Deletions cut 3 bases from V and 7 bases from J, with 10 bases between.

This sequence joins TRBV5-1 and TRBJ2-2; TRBD1 aligns across 8 bases. CDR3 length equals 14 residues. Germline CDR1 and CDR2: SGHRS and YFSETQ. V lost 0 bases, J lost 6 bases, and 1 base stayed unmatched. The CDR3 coding sequence is TGCGCCAGCAGCTTGGGACAGGGGTCCGGGGAGCTGTTTTTT. Translating gives CASSLGQGSGELFF.

The chain recombines TRBV7-2 with TRBJ1-1; no definite D call. This CDR3 has 12 residues. Per germline, CDR1 SGHTA and CDR2 FQGNSA. With 4 bases removed from V and 1 base from J, the gap between germline ends came to 4 bases. CDR3 residues: CASSSQNTEAFF. DNA for the CDR3: TGTGCCAGCAGCTCCCAGAACACTGAAGCTTTCTTT.

Details on this clone: At one end, the junction sequence differs from germline, possibly due to a read error. Written as DNA, the CDR3 is TGCGCCAGCAGCTGGGATGGGACTAGCGGGAATCCTCCCCACTTC. It translates to CASSWDGTSGNPPHF. This rearrangement joins TRBV5-1 to TRBJ2-7, with 13 positions matching TRBD2. CDR1 is SGHRS, CDR2 YFSETQ, per germline. The length of the CDR3 is 15 residues. Filled out from reference TRBV5-1 and TRBJ2-7, the complete variable domain reads KAGVTQTPRYLIKTRGQQVTLSCSPISGHRSVSWYQQTPGQGLQFLFEYFSETQRNKGNFPGRFSGRQFSNSRSEMNVSTLELGDSALYLCASSWDGTSGNPPHFGPGTRLTVT.

A few counts support this clone. The chain is built from TRBV7-2 and TRBJ1-1; D may be TRBD1 (6 bases). Germline-derived CDR1 and CDR2 are SGHTA and FQGNSA. The CDR3 is 13 residues long. Trimming removed 5 bases at V and 10 bases at J, with 17 bases between. DNA of the CDR3: TGTGCCAGCAGCGAGAGGGGGTTGGTTGGAGCTTTCTTT. This codes for CASSERGLVGAFF.